These 13 T cell receptor beta chains originate from one sample sequenced in a study of graft-versus-host responses after intestinal transplantation (dated by TCRdb to about 2021). Libraries were constructed by the immunoSEQ multiplex PCR assay. TCRdb limited this immuneACCESS table to in-frame rearrangements with V and J called. A share of clones is missing; checked studies link under half to unresolved V genes, and the rest is unexplained. For this sample the table gives some 11,000 clones, of which around 80% were detected only once. 50% of the sample goes to the ten largest clones. Source: PBMCs, taken roughly 130 days after transplant. The receptor source for this set is a human patient who received an intestinal transplant, so some T cells may come from the graft donor.

The chain has TRBV28 and TRBJ1-6; no reliable D call. The V gene's germline CDR1 is MDHEN and CDR2 SYDVKM. The ends were cut back, 7 bases at V and 8 bases at J, with 0 bases in the middle. The CDR3 is made up of 9 amino acids. The CDR3 sequence is CASNSPLHF. In DNA, the CDR3 is TGTGCCAGCAATTCACCCCTCCACTTT. Variable domain in full (rest from reference TRBV28 and TRBJ1-6): DVKVTQSSRYLVKRTGEKVFLECVQDMDHENMFWYRQDPGLGLRLIYFSYDVKMKEKGDIPEGYSVSREKKERFSLILESASTNQTSMYLCASNSPLHFGNGTRLTVT.

In this sample, this clone turned up once. The V gene is TRBV7-9, the J gene TRBJ2-7; D is perhaps TRBD1 (5 bases). This CDR3 is 15 amino acids long. Germline CDR1 is SEHNR and CDR2 is FQNEAQ (reference sequence). V dropped 5 bases and J dropped 3 bases, with 17 bases sitting between them. DNA for the CDR3: TGTGCCAGCAGCCCAGGGTTAGCAAACGACTACGAGCAGTACTTC. Translated: CASSPGLANDYEQYF. Variable domain in full (rest from reference TRBV7-9 and TRBJ2-7): DTGVSQNPRHKITKRGQNVTFRCDPISEHNRLYWYRQTLGQGPEFLTYFQNEAQLEKSRLLSDRFSAERPKGSFSTLEIQRTEQGDSAMYLCASSPGLANDYEQYFGPGTRLTVT.

The J gene is TRBJ1-1, the V gene TRBV5-1; D is undetermined. The V end lost 4 bases, the J end lost 8 bases, and 9 bases lay between the germline ends. CDR3 length: 11 residues. From germline, CDR1 is SGHRS and CDR2 YFSETQ. CDR3 sequence: CASSPQIEAFF. DNA for the CDR3: TGCGCCAGCAGCCCTCAGATCGAAGCTTTCTTT.

For this clone: A junction end diverges from the germline sequence, so it may reflect a read error. The V gene is TRBV18, the J gene TRBJ1-1; D not resolved. The length of the CDR3 is 15 residues. In germline, CDR1 is KGHSH, CDR2 LQKENI. The CDR3, as DNA: TGTGCCAGCTCCCCACGACCCGGCGAGAGGACTGAAGCTTTCTTT. It codes for CASSPRPGERTEAFF.

The J gene is TRBJ2-2, the V gene TRBV5-6; possible D gene TRBD2, 6 bases. Germline-derived CDR1 and CDR2 are SGHDT and YYEEEE. Between the trimmed V and J ends, which lost 4 bases and 3 bases, there was a span of 16 bases. The CDR3 has 16 amino acids. The CDR3 bases are TGTGCCAGCAGCGGAGCGGGTCTTACGGACACCGGGGAGCTGTTTTTT. Its translation: CASSGAGLTDTGELFF.

A word on this clone: A junction boundary mismatches the germline segment, possibly from a read error. J is TRBJ2-5 and V is TRBV7-7; D is uncertain. The germline CDR1 and CDR2 sequences are SSHAT and FNYEAQ (reference sequence). CDR3 size: 12 residues. The CDR3 DNA is TGTGCTAGCAGCTTTTCTGGGGAGACCCAGTACTTC. Its translation is CASSFSGETQYF.

The chain has TRBV6-6 and TRBJ2-7; D is ambiguous. Per the germline V gene, CDR1 is MNHNY and CDR2 is SVGAGI (reference sequence). Trimming stripped 0 bases from V and 3 bases from J, with 9 bases between. The CDR3 spans 14 residues. CDR3 protein: CASSYSIARYEQYF. The CDR3 nucleotides read TGTGCCAGCAGTTACTCGATTGCCCGCTACGAGCAGTACTTC.

The V and J genes are TRBV29-1 and TRBJ2-2; possibly TRBD2 for D (5 bases). V dropped 7 bases and J dropped 7 bases, with 25 bases sitting between them. The CDR3 length is 16 residues. The germline gives CDR1 SQVTM, CDR2 ANQGSEA. The CDR3 spells CSAGNRPGTSFGELFF. The CDR3 DNA reads as TGCAGCGCCGGGAATCGGCCCGGCACTTCTTTCGGGGAGCTGTTTTTT.

The V gene is TRBV6-4, the J gene TRBJ2-2; tentative D call: TRBD2 (6 bases). Germline loops: CDR1 MRHNA, CDR2 SNTAGT. V was clipped by 4 bases and J by 3 bases, with 9 bases between them. The CDR3 is 14 residues long. The CDR3 sequence: CASSAGEDTGELFF. The CDR3 DNA follows: TGTGCCAGCAGTGCGGGAGAGGACACCGGGGAGCTGTTTTTT.

This chain uses TRBV5-1 with TRBJ2-5, with TRBD2 as a possible D gene (5 bases). The germline gives CDR1 SGHRS, CDR2 YFSETQ. The germline V and J ends were trimmed by 3 bases and 0 bases, with 6 bases remaining between them. There are 13 residues in the CDR3. The CDR3 protein is CASSSGDQETQYF. For the CDR3, the DNA is TGCGCCAGCAGCTCCGGGGACCAAGAGACCCAGTACTTC.

The chain is built from TRBV2 and TRBJ2-1; D is undetermined. This CDR3 is 17 amino acids long. Germline loops: CDR1 SNHLY, CDR2 FYNNEI. Trimming took 0 bases from V and 0 from J, leaving 12 bases between them. The DNA for the CDR3 is TGTGCCAGCAGTGAAGCAAGTTGGCAGAGCTCCTACAATGAGCAGTTCTTC. It yields the protein CASSEASWQSSYNEQFF.

CDR3 nucleotide sequence: TGTGCCAGCAGTGAAGCGCTCGACGCCGGCGCGGGGAGCACAGATACGCAGTATTTT. Its protein is CASSEALDAGAGSTDTQYF. The chain combines TRBV6-1 with TRBJ2-3, with D tentatively TRBD2 (6 bases). The germline V gene encodes CDR1 MNHNS and CDR2 SASEGT. The V gene lost 0 bases and the J gene lost 0 bases, with 19 bases spanning the gap. The CDR3 runs 19 residues.

The rearrangement uses TRBV9 and TRBJ1-2; 11 bases line up with TRBD1. CDR3 length equals 16 residues. Germline-derived CDR1 and CDR2 are SGDLS and YYNGEE. Trimming took 3 bases from V and 0 from J; bases not matched to a gene: 4. In DNA, the CDR3 is TGTGCCAGCAGCGGGACAGGGGGCGCCGCTAACTATGGCTACACCTTC. Translated: CASSGTGGAANYGYTF.